Detailed here is one T cell receptor beta chain. Its matching antigen is unknown. These data belong to a study of T cells in narcolepsy. Study results and caveats: Some memory CD4+ repertoires had no autoreactive clone sequences.

Profiled with immunoSEQ multiplex PCR; TCRdb holds only in-frame clones, not every one. The profile shows 20,000 to 25,000 clones, around 83% of them singletons. J lost 4 bases, V lost 0 bases, and 5 bases had no gene match. This CDR3 has 17 residues. Germline CDR1 reads SGHNT; CDR2 reads YENEEA. The chain uses TRBV11-3 and TRBJ2-2, with 10 bases identical to TRBD2. The sequence was obtained from a human donor with narcolepsy. The sample taken for sequencing was CD45RA- memory CD4+ T cells from PBMCs. CDR3 in DNA: TGTGCCAGCAGCTTAGATCGGCTAGCGGGAGCCACCGGGGAGCTGTTTTTT. Translating gives CASSLDRLAGATGELFF.